Below, one T cell receptor (beta chain) is given with its context. This record belongs to a study of Ad26.COV2.S vaccination and SARS-CoV-2 variants. Overall study context: The donor participated in the COV1001 trial, in its Ad26.COV2.S arm. Into the muscle, Ad26.COV2.S was dosed once or twice, 56 days apart.

Only in-frame clones appear in the TCRdb table, and some are missing; sequencing was by immunoSEQ multiplex PCR. The sample consists of about 680,000 clones, about 90% of them appearing once. Documented treatment: some 20 received Ad26.COV2.S at low or high dose, single or two shots; 5 received placebo; per-sample allocation not given. Sampling took place 63 days after the first vaccine or placebo injection. An Ad26 vector carrying the Wuhan-strain SARS-CoV-2 spike served as the vaccine. CDR1 is SGHRS, CDR2 YFSETQ, per germline. The CDR3 is 14 amino acids. Trimming took 1 base from V and 0 from J, leaving 8 bases between them.

The TCR was taken from a person aged 18-65 years who received the Ad26.COV2.S COVID-19 vaccine or a placebo. This chain uses TRBV5-1 with TRBJ2-7; D perhaps matches TRBD1 (6 bases). Sequencing used peripheral blood, obtained in a trial of Ad26.COV2.S vaccine versus placebo. The CDR3 here is CASSLTGSSYEQYF. The CDR3, as DNA: TGCGCCAGCAGCTTGACAGGGAGCTCCTACGAGCAGTACTTC.